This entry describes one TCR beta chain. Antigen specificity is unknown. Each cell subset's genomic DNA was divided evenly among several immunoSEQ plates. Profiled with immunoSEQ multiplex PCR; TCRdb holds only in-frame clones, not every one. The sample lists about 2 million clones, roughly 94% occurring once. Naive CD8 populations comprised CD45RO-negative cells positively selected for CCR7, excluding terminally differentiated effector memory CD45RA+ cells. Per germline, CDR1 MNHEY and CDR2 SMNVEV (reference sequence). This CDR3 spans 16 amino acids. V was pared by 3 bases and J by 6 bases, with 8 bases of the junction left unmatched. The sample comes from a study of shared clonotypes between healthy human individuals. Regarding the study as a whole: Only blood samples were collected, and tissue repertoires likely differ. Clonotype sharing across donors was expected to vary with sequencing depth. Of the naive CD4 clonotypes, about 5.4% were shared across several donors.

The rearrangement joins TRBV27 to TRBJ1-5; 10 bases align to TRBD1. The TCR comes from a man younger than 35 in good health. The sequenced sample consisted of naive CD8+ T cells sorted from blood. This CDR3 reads CASSFGQGEAGQPQHF. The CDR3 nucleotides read TGTGCCAGCAGTTTCGGACAGGGGGAGGCCGGTCAGCCCCAGCATTTT.